Given below is one T cell receptor (beta chain) in context. Antigen: not known. Other DNA sequences in the sample encode the same CDR3. The sample originates from a study of shared clonotypes between healthy human individuals. The protocol was immunoSEQ multiplex PCR, while the TCRdb copy is restricted to in-frame clones and leaves out a portion. The table has about 1.5 million clones, nearly 99% seen once. Points from the study as a whole: Naive subsets typically showed greater estimated richness than memory subsets. Rarefaction demonstrated incomplete sorted-subset sequencing despite large depth.

The germline V and J ends were trimmed by 6 bases and 6 bases, with 11 bases remaining between them. Germline lookup yields CDR1 LNHDA and CDR2 SQIVND (reference sequence). The CDR3 runs to 12 residues. The sample was naive CD4+ T cells sorted from blood. The subset here: CD45RA+ positively selected. The chain links TRBV19 to TRBJ1-2; no definite D call. This TCR came from a man aged 25 to 45 in good health. The CDR3: CASSISGNGYTF. As DNA, the CDR3 is TGTGCCAGTAGCATTTCCGGCAATGGCTACACCTTC.